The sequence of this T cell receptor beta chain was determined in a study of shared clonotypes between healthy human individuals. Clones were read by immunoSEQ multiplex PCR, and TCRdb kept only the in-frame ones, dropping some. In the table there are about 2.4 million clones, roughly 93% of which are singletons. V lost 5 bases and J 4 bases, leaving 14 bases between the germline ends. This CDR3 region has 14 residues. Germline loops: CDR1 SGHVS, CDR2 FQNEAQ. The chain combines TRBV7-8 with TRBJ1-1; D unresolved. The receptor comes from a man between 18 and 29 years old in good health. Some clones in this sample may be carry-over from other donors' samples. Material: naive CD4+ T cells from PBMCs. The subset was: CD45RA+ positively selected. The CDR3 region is CASSPTRAVTEAFF. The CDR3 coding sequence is TGTGCCAGCAGCCCTACTCGGGCGGTCACTGAAGCTTTCTTT.